The 8 T cell receptor beta chains below come from one sample, sequenced in a study of blood T cells in healthy people across ages. Alongside a J-beta primer mix, a sample-barcoded 5' primer served in a second PCR lasting roughly 7 to 12 cycles. One entry per CDR3 protein results from TCRdb running MiXCR on the 5' RACE reads. The sample lists about 580,000 distinct CDR3 sequences, under 55% occurring once. Sequencing input: blood. The receptor set was obtained from an elderly man in good health.

This clonotype was seen ten or more times. The V call is TRBV27, the J call TRBJ2-7; no reliable D call. Deletions cut 6 bases from V and 1 base from J, with 13 bases between. The germline CDR1 and CDR2 sequences are MNHEY and SMNVEV (reference sequence). The CDR3 consists of 14 residues. This CDR3 reads CASSLGTASYEQYF. CDR3 DNA sequence: TGTGCCAGCAGCTTAGGAACAGCGTCCTACGAGCAGTACTTC.

The chain couples TRBV7-2 to TRBJ2-7; D is undetermined. The CDR3 is made up of 14 amino acids. Germline assignment: CDR1 SGHTA and CDR2 FQGNSA. Trimming took off 2 bases at V and 7 bases at J, with 15 bases between the two ends. The CDR3 region is CASSLRLTANEQYF. The CDR3 DNA sequence: TGTGCCAGCAGCTTAAGACTTACGGCCAATGAGCAGTACTTC. Full variable domain (remainder filled in from reference TRBV7-2 and TRBJ2-7): GAGVSQSPSNKVTEKGKDVELRCDPISGHTALYWYRQSLGQGLEFLIYFQGNSAPDKSGLPSDRFSAERTGGSVSTLTIQRTQQEDSAVYLCASSLRLTANEQYFGPGTRLTVT.

This sequence joins TRBV20-1 and TRBJ1-5, with D maybe TRBD1 (6 bases). The V end lost 0 bases, the J end lost 4 bases, and 19 bases lay between the germline ends. This CDR3 contains 17 residues. Germline lookup yields CDR1 DFQATT and CDR2 SNEGSKA (reference sequence). DNA for the CDR3: TGCAGTGCTAGAGATCGAATGTCCGGGGGCATGAATCAGCCCCAGCATTTT. Its protein product is CSARDRMSGGMNQPQHF.

About this clonotype itself: This may be a read error: a much more frequent sequence differs by one nucleotide. J is TRBJ2-1 and V is TRBV9; 9 bases match TRBD2. Germline CDR1 is SGDLS and CDR2 is YYNGEE. V trimming: 3 bases; J trimming: 7 bases; junction bases outside the gene matches: 11. The CDR3 consists of 16 residues. The CDR3: CASSGPGTSWSNEQFF. The CDR3 DNA sequence: TGTGCCAGCAGCGGCCCCGGGACTAGCTGGAGTAATGAGCAGTTCTTC.

This clonotype has a handful of counts. This sequence joins TRBV20-1 and TRBJ2-7, with 8 positions matching TRBD2. The CDR3 is 13 residues long. Losses at the gene ends were 5 bases for V and 5 bases for J; bases not matched to a gene: 8. Germline V gives CDR1 DFQATT, CDR2 SNEGSKA (reference sequence). The CDR3 region is CSAEAGASDEQYF. For the CDR3, the DNA is TGCAGTGCTGAAGCGGGAGCTAGCGACGAGCAGTACTTC.

To note about this clonotype: This could be a read error, since a much larger clone is one nucleotide away. The genes are TRBV6-5 and TRBJ2-4, with 10 bases fitting TRBD1. Losses at the gene ends were 5 bases for V and 13 bases for J; bases not matched to a gene: 11. CDR1 is MNHEY and CDR2 is SVGAGI in the germline V gene. The CDR3 has 14 residues. The chain's CDR3 is CASSAGTGDRRQYF. The CDR3 coding sequence is TGTGCCAGCAGTGCTGGGACAGGGGATAGAAGGCAGTACTTC.

This chain connects TRBV7-9 to TRBJ2-7, with D perhaps TRBD2 (6 bases). The germline V and J ends were trimmed by 9 bases and 3 bases, with 12 bases remaining between them. In germline, CDR1 is SEHNR, CDR2 FQNEAQ (reference sequence). The CDR3 extends over 12 amino acids. DNA of the CDR3: TGTGCCAGTCCGGGACTGAACTACGAGCAGTACTTC. Protein: CASPGLNYEQYF. Full variable domain (remainder filled in from reference TRBV7-9 and TRBJ2-7): DTGVSQNPRHKITKRGQNVTFRCDPISEHNRLYWYRQTLGQGPEFLTYFQNEAQLEKSRLLSDRFSAERPKGSFSTLEIQRTEQGDSAMYLCASPGLNYEQYFGPGTRLTVT.

This chain uses TRBV2 with TRBJ1-2; D unresolved. Germline values: CDR1 SNHLY, CDR2 FYNNEI. This CDR3 has 15 amino acids. With 0 bases removed from V and 8 bases from J, the gap between germline ends came to 16 bases. This CDR3 reads CASSEALQLSGGYTF. The CDR3 coding sequence is TGTGCCAGCAGTGAAGCGCTTCAGTTATCTGGAGGCTACACCTTC.